This TCR beta chain comes out of a study of lymphopenia after photon versus proton radiotherapy. General study findings and limits: After the lymphocyte nadir, photon-treated repertoires showed oligoclonal expansion, especially of CD8+ Temra cells. Under photons, naive T cells and diversity fell while effector/memory populations rose. Post-nadir TCR diversity decline inversely tracked overall survival among those who died.

The CDR3 has 15 amino acids. In germline, CDR1 is MNHNS, CDR2 SASEGT. V gave up 7 bases and J gave up 6 bases; unmatched junction bases: 14. Remarks on this clone: What it binds is not known.

Generated by immunoSEQ multiplex PCR, the TCRdb table keeps only in-frame clones and is missing some. The profile covers over 25,000 clones, with about 91% appearing a single time and 50% taken by the ten largest. The source of this sequence is a woman aged 55-70 years with cholangiocarcinoma. Some clones in this sample may be carry-over from other donors' samples. The chain couples TRBV6-1 to TRBJ1-2; 7 bases map to TRBD1. This sample comprised peripheral blood, obtained from a patient treated with proton-based radiotherapy. The DNA of the CDR3 is TGTGCCAGCACCCCAGTAGGGGGCCGGGTGGATGGCTACACCTTC. Translating it yields CASTPVGGRVDGYTF.